Here is one T cell receptor beta chain with its context. The germline V gene encodes CDR1 ENHRY and CDR2 SYGVKD. This CDR3 comprises 15 residues. Trimming stripped 0 bases from V and 6 bases from J, with 9 bases between. These data are taken from a study of blood T cells in healthy people across ages. A sample-barcoded 5' primer and a J-beta primer mix were used in a second PCR of roughly 6 to 12 cycles. TCRdb used MiXCR to reprocess the 5' RACE reads, holding one entry per CDR3 protein. The repertoire holds hundreds of thousands of distinct CDR3 sequences, with more than 20% as singletons. These data were also filed under a second study, of T cells of mothers and their children.

The sequencing input was blood. The origin of this receptor is a boy aged 5 to 17 in good health. The chain carries TRBV10-3 and TRBJ1-6; TRBD1 is a possible D gene (6 bases). As DNA, the CDR3 is TGTGCCATCAGTGAGTCCAGGGGCAGTAATTCACCCCTCCACTTT. Protein product: CAISESRGSNSPLHF.